These 14 T cell receptor beta chains were sequenced from one sample in a study of cytomegalovirus exposure and HLA in healthy donors. The repertoire was sequenced with immunoSEQ multiplex PCR; TCRdb's copy has only in-frame clones and lacks some. The sample lists more than 150,000 clones, about 86% seen once, with 2.8% in the top ten. The sample comprised PBMCs. Every receptor here comes from a woman under 30 in good health and CMV-seropositive.

This clone was seen a handful of times. The rearrangement links TRBV5-1 to TRBJ1-4; D is unclear. Germline assignment: CDR1 SGHRS and CDR2 YFSETQ. There are 14 residues in the CDR3. The V gene lost 5 bases and the J gene lost 5 bases, with 13 bases spanning the gap. The CDR3 loop is CASRLASSNEKLFF. CDR3 DNA: TGCGCCAGCAGGCTGGCCAGTTCCAATGAAAAACTGTTTTTT.

CDR3 in amino acids: CASSPGGEQFF. The DNA of the CDR3 is TGTGCCAGCAGCCCGGGGGGTGAGCAGTTCTTC. The chain uses TRBV7-2 and TRBJ2-1; 7 nucleotides align to TRBD2. The germline gives CDR1 SGHTA, CDR2 FQGNSA. V was clipped by 5 bases and J by 9 bases; unmatched bases: 1. The CDR3 runs to 11 residues.

The V and J genes are TRBV9 and TRBJ2-1; D possibly corresponds to TRBD2 (6 bases). The CDR3 totals 17 residues. Trimming shortened V by 0 bases and J by 7 bases, and 20 bases separated the two germline ends. CDR1 is SGDLS, CDR2 YYNGEE, per germline. This chain's CDR3 is CASSVGGGSHLRNEQFF. The CDR3 nucleotides are TGTGCCAGCAGCGTAGGTGGAGGGTCGCACCTAAGGAATGAGCAGTTCTTC.

The count of this clone is one. V gene TRBV10-1 combines with J gene TRBJ1-6; D possibly corresponds to TRBD1 (6 bases). V lost 10 bases, J lost 4 bases, and 14 bases lay in between. The CDR3 length is 14 residues. CDR1 and CDR2 (germline): WNHNN, SYGVQD (reference sequence). This CDR3 reads CANPETGYNSPLHF. The DNA of the CDR3 is TGCGCCAACCCCGAGACAGGTTATAATTCACCCCTCCACTTT.

A note on this clone: The same CDR3 arises from other DNA sequences in this sample as well. V is TRBV7-2 and J is TRBJ2-7; TRBD2 matches 11 bases. This CDR3 is 13 amino acids long. CDR1 and CDR2 from the germline V gene are SGHTA and FQGNSA. Trimming at V came to 4 bases and at J to 7 bases, leaving 3 bases not matched to a gene. CDR3 amino acids: CASSSRTSGEQYF. The DNA of the CDR3 is TGTGCCAGCAGCTCAAGGACTAGCGGGGAGCAGTACTTC.

This clone was observed a handful of times. This chain connects TRBV6-6 to TRBJ2-3; 9 bases align to TRBD2. V shed 2 bases, J shed 7 bases, and the junction held 4 bases outside the gene matches. The CDR3 length is 14 residues. Germline CDR1 reads MNHNY; CDR2 reads SVGAGI (reference sequence). The CDR3 DNA is TGTGCCAGCAGTTACGGTTCTAGCGGGAATACGCAGTATTTT. Translating it yields CASSYGSSGNTQYF.

Turning to this clone: Other DNA variants within this sample encode the same CDR3. The rearrangement links TRBV15 to TRBJ1-5; D is perhaps TRBD1 (5 bases). V lost 1 base to trimming and J lost 4 bases, with 8 bases between them. Germline V gene sequence: CDR1 LNHNV, CDR2 YYDKDF (reference sequence). This CDR3 has 14 residues. This chain's CDR3 is CATSRAGVNQPQHF. The CDR3 DNA is TGTGCCACCAGCAGAGCGGGGGTTAATCAGCCCCAGCATTTT.

This chain's CDR3 is CASSGRQDSGANVLTF. Here the CDR3 DNA reads TGTGCCAGCAGCGGTAGACAGGACTCTGGGGCCAACGTCCTGACTTTC. This rearrangement joins TRBV2 to TRBJ2-6; tentatively, D is TRBD1 (6 bases). The germline V gene has CDR1 SNHLY and CDR2 FYNNEI. CDR3 length: 16 residues. The V end lost 6 bases, the J end lost 0 bases, and 12 bases lay between the germline ends. The full variable domain, in which reference TRBV2 and TRBJ2-6 provide the parts outside the CDR3, is EPEVTQTPSHQVTQMGQEVILRCVPISNHLYFYWYRQILGQKVEFLVSFYNNEISEKSEIFDDQFSVERPDGSNFTLKIRSTKLEDSAMYFCASSGRQDSGANVLTFGAGSRLTVL.

The chain carries TRBV23-1 and TRBJ1-1, with 11 bases that match TRBD1. TRBV23-1 is recorded as an ORF, its role being uncertain. The J segment lost 5 bases and the V segment lost 0 bases, leaving 2 bases of the junction unmatched. This CDR3 has 15 residues. Here the CDR3 DNA reads TGCGCCAGCAGTCAATCGGGACAGGGGGGAACTGAAGCTTTCTTT. Encoded protein: CASSQSGQGGTEAFF.

The chain links TRBV7-2 to TRBJ1-2, with 7 nucleotides matching TRBD1. CDR1 SGHTA and CDR2 FQGNSA come from the germline V gene. The CDR3 runs 12 residues. After removal of 7 bases from V and 6 bases from J, the junction contained 5 bases not matched to a gene. Written as DNA, the CDR3 is TGTGCCAGCAACCATGGACAGGATGGCTACACCTTC. Protein sequence: CASNHGQDGYTF.

This chain links TRBV29-1 with TRBJ2-2; weak D call: TRBD1 (6 bases). V lost 6 bases and J lost 0, with 17 bases in between. The CDR3 runs to 16 residues. Per the germline V gene, CDR1 is SQVTM and CDR2 is ANQGSEA. The CDR3 loop reads CSVSRDISTNTGELFF. CDR3 in DNA: TGCAGCGTCTCCCGGGACATTAGTACGAACACCGGGGAGCTGTTTTTT.

The V and J genes are TRBV9 and TRBJ2-3; 8 bases line up with TRBD1. V was pared by 2 bases and J by 6 bases, with 8 bases of the junction left unmatched. The CDR3 loop spans 15 amino acids. Per the germline V gene, CDR1 is SGDLS and CDR2 is YYNGEE. The CDR3 region is CASSVGPRTGDTQYF. The CDR3 bases are TGTGCCAGCAGCGTCGGCCCCAGGACAGGGGATACGCAGTATTTT.

This clone was seen once. The V and J genes are TRBV18 and TRBJ2-7; TRBD1 matches at 9 bases. Germline CDR1 KGHSH, CDR2 LQKENI. V lost 6 bases and J lost 5; bases outside the gene matches: 11. CDR3 length: 15 residues. The CDR3 DNA sequence: TGTGCCAGCTCCATCCTCCCGACAGGGGGGCACGAGCAGTACTTC. Amino acids: CASSILPTGGHEQYF.

There are a few counts of this clone. The J gene is TRBJ2-2, the V gene TRBV27, with D tentatively TRBD1 (5 bases). The germline V and J ends were trimmed by 4 bases and 2 bases, with 14 bases remaining between them. CDR1 and CDR2 (germline): MNHEY, SMNVEV (reference sequence). There are 16 residues in the CDR3. The CDR3 protein is CASSYQGAPNTGELFF. For the CDR3, the DNA is TGTGCCAGCAGTTATCAGGGTGCCCCAAACACCGGGGAGCTGTTTTTT.